The T cell receptor beta chain under discussion was sequenced for a study of metastatic and nonmetastatic thyroid tumors. Study context: Repertoire comparisons spanned blood and tumor or nodule tissue from malignant and benign thyroid patients. Findings and limits, study-wide: A significant increase in TCR beta diversity was reportedly seen in malignant thyroid tumors relative to benign nodules, in blood and tumor.

This clone came up many times. Its antigen is unknown. Patients were all untreated before their thyroid surgery. Study processing details: Construction of a distant-metastasis classifier for papillary thyroid cancer relied on CDR3 differences across clinicopathological groups. TCRdb reprocessed the PCR reads using MiXCR. The V and J calls here are based on TCRdb, not the publication. The profile shows about 32,000 clones, under 8% of them singletons. CDR3 size: 14 residues. V was shortened by 7 bases and J by 7 bases, with 19 bases between the two germline ends. This TCR was sampled from a female donor with papillary thyroid cancer or a benign thyroid nodule (not recorded which). Some clones in this sample may be carry-over from other donors' samples. The sequencing input was blood. The chain carries TRBV12-3 or TRBV12-4 and TRBJ2-5; the D gene is possibly TRBD2 (6 bases). As DNA, the CDR3 is TGTGCCAGCACCCGGTGGGGGGACCTCGGGACCCAGTACTTC. It encodes CASTRWGDLGTQYF.